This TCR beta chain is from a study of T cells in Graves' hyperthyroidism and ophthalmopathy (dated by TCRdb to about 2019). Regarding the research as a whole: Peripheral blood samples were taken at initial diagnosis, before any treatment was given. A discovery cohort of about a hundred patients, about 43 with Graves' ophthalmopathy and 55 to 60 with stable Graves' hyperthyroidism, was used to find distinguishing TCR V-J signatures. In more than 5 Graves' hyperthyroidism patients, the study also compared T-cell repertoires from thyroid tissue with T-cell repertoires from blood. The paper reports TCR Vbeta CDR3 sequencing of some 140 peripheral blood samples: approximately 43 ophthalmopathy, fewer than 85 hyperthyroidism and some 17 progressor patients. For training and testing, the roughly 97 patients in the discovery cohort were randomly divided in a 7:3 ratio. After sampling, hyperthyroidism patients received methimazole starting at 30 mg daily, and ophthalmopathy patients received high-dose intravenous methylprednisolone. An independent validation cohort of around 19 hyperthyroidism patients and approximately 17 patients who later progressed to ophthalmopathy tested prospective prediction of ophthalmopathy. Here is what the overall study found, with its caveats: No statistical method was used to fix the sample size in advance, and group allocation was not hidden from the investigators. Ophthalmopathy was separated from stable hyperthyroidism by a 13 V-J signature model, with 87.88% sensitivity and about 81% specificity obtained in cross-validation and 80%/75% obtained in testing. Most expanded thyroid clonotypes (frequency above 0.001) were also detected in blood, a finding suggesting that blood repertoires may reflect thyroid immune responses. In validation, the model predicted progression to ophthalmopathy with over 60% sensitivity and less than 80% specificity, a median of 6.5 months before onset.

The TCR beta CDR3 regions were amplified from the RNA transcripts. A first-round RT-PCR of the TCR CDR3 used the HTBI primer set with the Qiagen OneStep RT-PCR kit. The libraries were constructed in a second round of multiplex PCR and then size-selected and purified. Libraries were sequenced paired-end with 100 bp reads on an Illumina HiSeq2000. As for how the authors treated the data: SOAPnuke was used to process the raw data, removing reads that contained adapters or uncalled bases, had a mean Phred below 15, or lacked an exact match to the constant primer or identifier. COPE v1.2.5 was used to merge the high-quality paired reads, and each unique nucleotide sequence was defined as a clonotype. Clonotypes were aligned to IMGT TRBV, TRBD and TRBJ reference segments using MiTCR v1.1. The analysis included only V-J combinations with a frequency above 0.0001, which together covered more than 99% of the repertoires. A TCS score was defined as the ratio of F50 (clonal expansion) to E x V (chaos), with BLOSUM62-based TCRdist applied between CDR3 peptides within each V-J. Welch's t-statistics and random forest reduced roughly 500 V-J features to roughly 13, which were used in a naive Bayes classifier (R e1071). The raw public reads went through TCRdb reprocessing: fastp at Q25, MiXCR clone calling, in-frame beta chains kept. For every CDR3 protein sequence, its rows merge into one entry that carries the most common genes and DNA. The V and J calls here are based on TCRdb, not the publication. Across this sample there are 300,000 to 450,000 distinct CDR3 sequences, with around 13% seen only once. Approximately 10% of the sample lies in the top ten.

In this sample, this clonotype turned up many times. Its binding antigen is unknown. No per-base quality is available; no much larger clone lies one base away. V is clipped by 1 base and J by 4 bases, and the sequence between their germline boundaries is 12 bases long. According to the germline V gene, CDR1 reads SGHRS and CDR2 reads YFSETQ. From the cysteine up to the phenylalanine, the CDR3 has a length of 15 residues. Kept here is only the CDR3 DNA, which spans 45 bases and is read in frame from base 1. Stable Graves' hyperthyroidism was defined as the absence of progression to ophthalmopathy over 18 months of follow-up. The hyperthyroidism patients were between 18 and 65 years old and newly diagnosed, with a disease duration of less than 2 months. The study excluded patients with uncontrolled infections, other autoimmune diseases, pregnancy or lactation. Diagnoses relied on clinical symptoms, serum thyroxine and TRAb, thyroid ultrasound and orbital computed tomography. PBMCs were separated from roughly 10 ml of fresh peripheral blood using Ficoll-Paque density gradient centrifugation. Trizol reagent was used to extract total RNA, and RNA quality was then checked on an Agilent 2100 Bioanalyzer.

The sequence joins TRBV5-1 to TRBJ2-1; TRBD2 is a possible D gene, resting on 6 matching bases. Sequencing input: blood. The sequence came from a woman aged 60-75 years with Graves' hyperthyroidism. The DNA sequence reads TGCGCCAGCAGCTTGCGGGCCGGAGGGTACAATGAGCAGTTCTTC. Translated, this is CASSLRAGGYNEQFF.